The 2 T cell receptor beta chains listed next were all sequenced from one sample in a study of blood T cell repertoires in COVID-19. Using immunoSEQ multiplex PCR, the repertoire was profiled, and TCRdb retains in-frame clones only, with some absent. The sample lists 100,000 to 150,000 clones; roughly 83% were seen once. The source material was peripheral blood. The receptors were gathered from a human donor in a cohort sampled during active COVID-19.

The chain employs TRBV10-1 and TRBJ1-5, with 12 bases that match TRBD1. Germline V gene data show CDR1 as WNHNN and CDR2 as SYGVQD (reference sequence). CDR3 size: 15 residues. Unmatched junction bases numbered 6, after V lost 5 bases and J lost 7 bases. The CDR3 here is CASSPGTGGRQPQHF. CDR3 nucleotide sequence: TGCGCCAGCAGTCCCGGGACAGGGGGCAGGCAGCCCCAGCATTTT.

The V gene is TRBV5-1, the J gene TRBJ2-3; possible D gene TRBD1, 5 bases. The CDR3 has 15 residues. CDR1 and CDR2 (germline): SGHRS, YFSETQ. The V and J ends lost 0 bases and 5 bases respectively, with 13 bases between them. CDR3 coding DNA: TGCGCCAGCAGCTTGGCACCCAGGGATGTAGATACGCAGTATTTT. Its translation: CASSLAPRDVDTQYF.